The text below deals with one TCR beta chain. Its target is not known. The entry originates in a study of regulatory dendritic cells for organ transplantation. Study conclusions and caveats: Memory T cells were less diverse than naive, with memory CD8+ most oligoclonal. Regulatory dendritic cells appeared to expand memory CD8+ clones less than mature ones.

Naive CD45RA+ and memory CD45RO+ CD4+ or CD8+ T cells were FACS-sorted. The CDR3 is 16 residues long. The germline V gene encodes CDR1 KGHSH and CDR2 LQKENI. Trimming left V 2 bases short and J 2 bases short, with 10 bases between. Clones were read by immunoSEQ multiplex PCR, and TCRdb kept only the in-frame ones, dropping some. This sample has roughly 34,000 clones, with 70% to 90% found just once. The V and J genes are TRBV18 and TRBJ2-6; D is unresolved. The sample taken for sequencing was naive CD4+ T cells from blood. The subset is: CD45RA+ naive T cells. The sequence came from a human donor in good health. The CDR3 region has the DNA TGTGCCAGCTCACCAATGTTCAACACTGGGGCCAACGTCCTGACTTTC. This translates into CASSPMFNTGANVLTF.